This T cell receptor (beta chain) emerged from a study of blood T cell repertoires in COVID-19. Turning to the study itself: Samples taken during acute and convalescent COVID-19 were collected in the United States, Italy and Spain.

Repertoires were generated with immunoSEQ multiplex PCR, while TCRdb's copy carries only in-frame clones and drops some. The sample gives approximately 380,000 clones, 91% of which show up once; roughly 0.86% is in the top ten. Germline V lookup: CDR1 SGDLS, CDR2 YYNGEE. V shed 0 bases and J 9 bases; nucleotides not matched to a gene: 7. The CDR3 has 15 amino acids. The sample taken for sequencing was PBMCs or T cells enriched from blood (not recorded which). The chain recombines TRBV9 with TRBJ2-1; 9 bases align to TRBD2. The TCR comes from a woman aged 40 to 49 who had been exposed to COVID-19. CDR3 DNA: TGTGCCAGCAGCGTAGGCACTAGCGGGCGGGGTGAGCAGTTCTTC. As protein: CASSVGTSGRGEQFF.